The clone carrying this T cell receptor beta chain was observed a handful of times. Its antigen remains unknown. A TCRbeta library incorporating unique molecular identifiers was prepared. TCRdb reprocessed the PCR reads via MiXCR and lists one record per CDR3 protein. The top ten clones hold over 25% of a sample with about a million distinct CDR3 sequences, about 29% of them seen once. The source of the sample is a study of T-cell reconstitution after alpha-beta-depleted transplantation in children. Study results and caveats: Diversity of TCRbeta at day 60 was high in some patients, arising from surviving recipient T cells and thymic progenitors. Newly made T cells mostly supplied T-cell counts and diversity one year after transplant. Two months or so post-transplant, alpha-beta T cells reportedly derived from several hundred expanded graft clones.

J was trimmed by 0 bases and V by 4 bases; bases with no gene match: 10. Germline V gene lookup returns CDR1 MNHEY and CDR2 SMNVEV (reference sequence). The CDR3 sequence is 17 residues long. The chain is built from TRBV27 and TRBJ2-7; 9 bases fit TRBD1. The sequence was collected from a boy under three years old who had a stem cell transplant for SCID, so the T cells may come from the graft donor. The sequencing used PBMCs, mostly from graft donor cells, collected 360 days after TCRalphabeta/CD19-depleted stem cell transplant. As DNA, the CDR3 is TGTGCCAGCAGTTACACGGGACAGGGCCACCTCTCCTACGAGCAGTACTTC. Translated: CASSYTGQGHLSYEQYF.